This record covers a single T cell receptor beta chain. It has no known antigen specificity. The record has no base qualities; no much larger clone is one base away. The sample originates from a study of vaccination and CD4 T cells after COVID-19 (dated by TCRdb to 2021 to 2024). A note on the overall study: Convalescent patients had a positive SARS-CoV-2 result on nasal swab PCR, and of these patients, some 10 had mild disease and one had severe disease. Six males and four females were included in the convalescent cohort, with two Hispanic individuals, seven Caucasians, two Asians and one multiracial person represented. Two doses of either the Pfizer-BioNTech BNT162b2 vaccine (n=8) or the Moderna mRNA-1273 vaccine (n=2) were administered to participants. Post-COVID blood samples were collected from convalescent patients a median of roughly 100 days after diagnosis, with a range of about 30 to 161 days. Post-vaccine blood samples were obtained a median of approximately 74 days after the second vaccine dose, with a range of roughly 14 to 241 days. Culture stimuli were overlapping spike peptide pools from SARS-CoV-2 and from the common cold coronaviruses HCoV-NL63, HCoV-OC43 and HCoV-229E. As controls, cultures received a CEFX viral epitope pool (the positive control), an HIV-1 Nef peptide pool (the negative control), or no peptide at all. The spike-specific CD4+ TCR repertoire was compared before and after mRNA vaccination in over 9 COVID-19 convalescent patients and a handful of infection-naive healthy vaccine recipients. Points the paper makes about the study in general: Relatively few convalescent patients were included in the study, and early timepoints after natural infection were not analyzed. Among convalescent patients, a median about 86% of the SARS-CoV-2-reactive clones seen after vaccination appeared only after vaccination, which suggests priming specific to the vaccine. The median number of SARS-CoV-2-reactive clonotypes rose from 20 to 25 after infection to some 37 after vaccination, but the change was not significant. Of the vaccine-specific clones found in convalescent patients, nearly all (304 of 307) were mono-reactive for SARS-CoV-2 spike instead of being cross-reactive with common cold coronaviruses.

Read against the paper, the sample's treatment or condition label means: roughly 10-day PBMC culture with coronavirus spike peptide pools or control peptides (ViraFEST assay). The study used the ViraFEST assay, which expanded antigen-specific T cells with peptide pools and then identified expanded clonotypes by TCR sequencing. The convalescent patients' positive SARS-CoV-2 PCR tests were from March to December 2020, which was before the Alpha, Beta and Delta variants emerged in the United States. Over 1.5 million PBMCs per well were cultured in IMDM with roughly 5% human AB serum and roughly 10 IU/ml IL-2, plus 10 ug/ml peptide pools. On days 3 and 7, half of the culture medium was replaced with fresh IL-2-containing medium. After approximately eleven days of culture, CD4+ T cells were isolated by negative selection using the EasySep CD4+ T cell isolation kit. PBMCs were separated from whole blood using Ficoll-Paque Plus gradient centrifugation and then either used fresh or cryopreserved at -140C. In general, triplicate wells were set up for every culture condition.

Library method: PCR. At the Johns Hopkins FTIC core, DNA from the cultured CD4+ T cells underwent TCR sequencing with the Oncomine TCR Beta short-read assay. Genomic DNA was extracted from the cultured CD4+ T cells with the QIAamp micro DNA kit. Oncomine TCR Beta libraries made from cultured CD4+ T cells were pooled using unique dual indexes and sequenced on an Illumina iSeq 100. From the authors' description of their analysis: Non-productive sequences were removed, and CDR3s not starting with C, not ending with F or W, or shorter than 7 amino acids were discarded. Antigen-specific clonotypes were identified with the MANAFEST web application by comparing peptide-stimulated wells with reference and other culture wells. Positive clones required FDR below 0.05, an odds ratio above 5, and productive frequency above 0.1% in at least two of three replicate wells. Clonotypes that were significantly expanded in both SARS-CoV-2 spike wells and at least one common cold coronavirus spike condition were defined as cross-reactive. Levenshtein distances (stringdist) and unrooted phylogenetic trees (ape) in R version 3.6.1 were used to assess CDR3 homology. Starting from the raw public reads, TCRdb applied fastp trimming at Q25, assembled clones with MiXCR and retained in-frame beta chains. Each entry is one CDR3 protein sequence, shown with its most common DNA and genes. TCRdb, not the authors, supplied the V and J calls. The sample table holds some 11,000 distinct CDR3 sequences, of which more than 40% were seen once. Jointly, the top ten make up 15% to 17% of the sample.

V was cut back by 3 bases and J by 4 bases, leaving a gap of 7 bases between them. The germline V gene (reference sequence) specifies MNHEY as CDR1 and SMNVEV as CDR2. Inclusive of the bounding cysteine and phenylalanine, the CDR3 is 13 residues long. The DNA shown is the 39-base CDR3, in frame from base 1. The sequence links TRBV27 to TRBJ2-1, with an unclear D gene assignment. The TCR sequence derives from a human donor who had recovered from COVID-19. Sequences were obtained from CD4+ T cells from blood, cultured in vitro. The bases read TGTGCCAGCAGTTTTGGGGTATACAATGAGCAGTTCTTC. This gives the protein CASSFGVYNEQFF.